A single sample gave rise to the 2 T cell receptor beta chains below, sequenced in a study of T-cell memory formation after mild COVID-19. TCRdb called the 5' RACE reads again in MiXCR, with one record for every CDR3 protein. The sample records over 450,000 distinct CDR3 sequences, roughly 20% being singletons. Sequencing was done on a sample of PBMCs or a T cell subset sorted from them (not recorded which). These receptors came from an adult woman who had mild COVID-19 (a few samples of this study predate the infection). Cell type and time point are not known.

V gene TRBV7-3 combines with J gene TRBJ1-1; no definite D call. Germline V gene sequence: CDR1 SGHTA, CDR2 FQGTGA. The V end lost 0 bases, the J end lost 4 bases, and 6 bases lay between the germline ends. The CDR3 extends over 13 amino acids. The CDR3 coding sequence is TGTGCCAGCAGCTTAACCCCAGCCACTGAAGCTTTCTTT. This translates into CASSLTPATEAFF.

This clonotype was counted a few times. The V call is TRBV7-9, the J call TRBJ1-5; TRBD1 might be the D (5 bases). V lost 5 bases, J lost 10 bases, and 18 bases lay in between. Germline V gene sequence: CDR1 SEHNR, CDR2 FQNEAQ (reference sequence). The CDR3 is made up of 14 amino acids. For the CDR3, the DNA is TGTGCCAGCAGCCCATGGGGCCCTGGGGGACCCCAGCATTTT. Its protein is CASSPWGPGGPQHF.